This passage covers 16 T cell receptor beta chains from one sample sequenced in a study of blood T cells in healthy people across ages. A second PCR, run for roughly 6 to 11 cycles, used a sample-barcoded 5' primer plus a J-beta primer mix. TCRdb analysed the 5' RACE reads with MiXCR anew, one entry per CDR3 protein. This table holds some 790,000 distinct CDR3 sequences, about 30% found once. Sequenced sample: blood. Receptor source: a woman aged 80 or over in good health.

The gene calls are TRBV4-1 and TRBJ1-5; D perhaps matches TRBD1 (5 bases). Germline-derived CDR1 and CDR2 are MGHRA and YSYEKL. The CDR3 runs to 15 residues. Deletions cut 0 bases from V and 7 bases from J, with 13 bases between. The CDR3 region has the DNA TGCGCCAGCAGCCAAGAAGGGGTAGGGCAGCAGCCCCAGCATTTT. Translating it yields CASSQEGVGQQPQHF.

This chain joins TRBV18 and TRBJ2-1; D is possibly TRBD2 (5 bases). Germline V gene sequence: CDR1 KGHSH, CDR2 LQKENI. V lost 2 bases and J 9 bases, leaving 5 bases between the germline ends. The CDR3 contains 11 residues. This CDR3 is CASSPGGEQFF. CDR3 in DNA: TGTGCCAGCTCACCAGGAGGTGAGCAGTTCTTC.

This clonotype was counted many times. The chain uses TRBV11-2 and TRBJ2-3; maybe TRBD1 (6 bases). There are 17 residues in the CDR3. Germline CDR1 and CDR2: SGHAT and FQNNGV. Trimming took 3 bases from V and 2 from J, leaving 18 bases between them. Written as DNA, the CDR3 is TGTGCCAGCAGCTTGGCCCAGGGGTTGGCACACACAGATACGCAGTATTTT. This codes for CASSLAQGLAHTDTQYF.

This clonotype was seen a few times. The chain carries TRBV9 and TRBJ1-4; tentative D call: TRBD1 (5 bases). The CDR3 sequence is 15 residues long. The germline V and J ends were trimmed by 1 base and 8 bases, with 15 bases remaining between them. In germline, CDR1 is SGDLS, CDR2 YYNGEE. The DNA of the CDR3 is TGTGCCAGCAGCGTATCTCCCACATGGGGGGAAAAACTGTTTTTT. It yields the protein CASSVSPTWGEKLFF.

J is TRBJ1-2 and V is TRBV27, with 11 positions matching TRBD1. The CDR3 is 15 amino acids. Per the germline V gene, CDR1 is MNHEY and CDR2 is SMNVEV (reference sequence). The V and J ends lost 5 bases and 6 bases, in that order; junction bases with no gene match: 8. This CDR3 is CASSLSRDRGNGYTF. CDR3 nucleotide sequence: TGTGCCAGCAGTCTGTCCCGGGACAGGGGGAATGGCTACACCTTC.

The rearrangement links TRBV20-1 to TRBJ1-5; D gene ambiguous. Germline-derived CDR1 and CDR2 are DFQATT and SNEGSKA (reference sequence). CDR3 size: 12 residues. Trimming stripped 0 bases from V and 6 bases from J, with 6 bases between. The CDR3 DNA reads as TGCAGTGCTAGAGATACAAGTCAGCCCCAGCATTTT. Protein product: CSARDTSQPQHF.

A few counts support this clonotype. The chain is built from TRBV7-9 and TRBJ1-1, with 10 bases fitting TRBD1. J lost 8 bases, V lost 5 bases, and 8 bases had no gene match. Germline assignment: CDR1 SEHNR and CDR2 FQNEAQ (reference sequence). CDR3 size: 14 residues. The CDR3, as DNA: TGTGCCAGCAGCCCCCTGGACAGGGGGGAAGAAGCTTTCTTT. It codes for CASSPLDRGEEAFF.

This clonotype was found once. Since a much larger clone is just one base distant, this may be a read error. V usage is TRBV11-2 and J usage is TRBJ2-1; 12 bases align to TRBD2. There are 16 residues in the CDR3. Germline CDR1 reads SGHAT; CDR2 reads FQNNGV. CDR3 protein: CASSYGLAGGLNGQFF. CDR3 DNA: TGTGCCAGCAGCTACGGCCTAGCGGGGGGGCTCAATGGGCAGTTCTTC.

The chain recombines TRBV6-5 with TRBJ2-1, with 7 nucleotides matching TRBD2. Germline CDR1 reads MNHEY; CDR2 reads SVGAGI. V lost 0 bases, J lost 3 bases, and 11 bases stayed unmatched. CDR3 size: 18 residues. CDR3 sequence: CASSYSSAGVGNYNEQFF. CDR3 bases: TGTGCCAGCAGTTACTCGAGCGCGGGGGTAGGAAACTACAATGAGCAGTTCTTC.

This clonotype has at least ten counts. The V gene is TRBV5-1, the J gene TRBJ2-1, with D perhaps matching TRBD1 (5 bases). Germline assignment: CDR1 SGHRS and CDR2 YFSETQ. CDR3 length: 14 amino acids. V was shortened by 0 bases and J by 2 bases, with 6 bases between the two germline ends. The CDR3 DNA reads as TGCGCCAGCAGCTTGGAACAGGCCTACAATGAGCAGTTCTTC. Protein product: CASSLEQAYNEQFF.

The chain recombines TRBV6-2 or TRBV6-3 with TRBJ2-1; unclear D gene. V lost 8 bases to trimming and J lost 9 bases, with 20 bases between them. Germline assignment: CDR1 MNHEY and CDR2 SVGEGT. CDR3 length equals 14 residues. This chain's CDR3 is CASSDQEGVTEQFF. CDR3 nucleotides: TGTGCCAGCTCCGACCAGGAAGGAGTCACTGAGCAGTTCTTC.

The genes are TRBV6-2 or TRBV6-3 and TRBJ1-1; TRBD1 matches at 7 bases. The V gene's germline CDR1 is MNHEY and CDR2 SVGEGT. With V trimmed by 1 base and J by 2 bases, 4 bases remained unmatched. CDR3 length: 15 amino acids. The CDR3 DNA reads as TGTGCCAGCAGTTACTGGGGACAGACTAACACTGAAGCTTTCTTT. This codes for CASSYWGQTNTEAFF.

The V gene is TRBV14, the J gene TRBJ1-2, with D perhaps TRBD1 (6 bases). Germline lookup yields CDR1 SGHDN and CDR2 FVKESK. The V and J ends lost 9 bases and 3 bases respectively, with 11 bases between them. The CDR3 is 12 amino acids. This CDR3 reads CASGQTYYGYTF. Here the CDR3 DNA reads TGTGCCAGTGGACAGACCTACTATGGCTACACCTTC.

The rearrangement joins TRBV6-1 to TRBJ2-6; TRBD2 agrees at 8 bases. CDR3 length: 16 amino acids. Germline V CDR1 and CDR2: MNHNS, SASEGT. J lost 4 bases, V lost 6 bases, and 8 bases had no gene match. The CDR3 spells CASSPGGARGANVLTF. For the CDR3, the DNA is TGTGCCAGCAGCCCGGGGGGGGCGAGGGGGGCCAACGTCCTGACTTTC.

This clonotype was detected a few times. The chain combines TRBV6-1 with TRBJ2-6; a weak D match, TRBD1 (6 bases). Trimming removed 6 bases at V and 1 base at J, with 16 bases between. Germline CDR1 and CDR2: MNHNS and SASEGT. The CDR3 is 17 amino acids. The CDR3 DNA reads TGTGCCAGCAGGAACAGGGTACTAGGATCTGGGGCCAACGTCCTGACTTTC. Protein sequence: CASRNRVLGSGANVLTF.

This clonotype was counted many times. V and J are TRBV7-2 and TRBJ2-3, with TRBD2 matching over 15 bases. V lost 4 bases and J lost 2; bases outside the gene matches: 4. The V gene's germline CDR1 is SGHTA and CDR2 FQGNSA. The CDR3 is 17 residues long. The CDR3 region has the DNA TGTGCCAGCAGCTACGGACTAGCGGGGGGGTTCACAGATACGCAGTATTTT. This sequence encodes CASSYGLAGGFTDTQYF.